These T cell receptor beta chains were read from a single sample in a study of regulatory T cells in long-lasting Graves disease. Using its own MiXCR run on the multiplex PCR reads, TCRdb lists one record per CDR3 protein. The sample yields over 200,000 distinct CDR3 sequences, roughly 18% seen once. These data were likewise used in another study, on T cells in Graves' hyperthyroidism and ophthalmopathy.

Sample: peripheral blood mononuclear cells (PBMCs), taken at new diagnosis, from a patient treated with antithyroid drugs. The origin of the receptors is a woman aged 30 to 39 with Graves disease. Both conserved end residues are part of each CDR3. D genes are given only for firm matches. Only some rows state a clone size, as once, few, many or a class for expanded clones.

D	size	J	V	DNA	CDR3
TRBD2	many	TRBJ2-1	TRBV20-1	TGCAGTGCTAGGGGACTAGCGGGGGACCCCTACAATGAGCAGTTCTTC	CSARGLAGDPYNEQFF
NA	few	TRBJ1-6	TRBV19	TGTGCCAGTAGACGCCCCGAGGGGAATTCACCCCTCCACTTT	CASRRPEGNSPLHF
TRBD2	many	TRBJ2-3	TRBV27	TGTGCCAGCAGTTTTTTAAATCTGGCGACTAGCGGGGGGAGCACAGATACGCAGTATTTT	CASSFLNLATSGGSTDTQYF
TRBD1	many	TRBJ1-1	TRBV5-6	TGTGCCAGCAGCTACGGGACAGGCCCTCCGGGGACTGAAGCTTTCTTT	CASSYGTGPPGTEAFF
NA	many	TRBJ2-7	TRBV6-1	TGTGCCAGCAGTCTGTACGCAGCCTACGAGCAGTACTTC	CASSLYAAYEQYF
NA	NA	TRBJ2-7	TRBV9	TGTGCCAGCAGCGTATCGCAGGGCCCCTACGAGCAGTACTTC	CASSVSQGPYEQYF
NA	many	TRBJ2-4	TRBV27	TGTGCCAGCAGTTTATGGGGCGGTCTAAAAAACATTCAGTACTTC	CASSLWGGLKNIQYF
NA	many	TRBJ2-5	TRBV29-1	TGCAGCGTTGAACTTGTCGGCGGGGAAGAGACCCAGTACTTC	CSVELVGGEETQYF
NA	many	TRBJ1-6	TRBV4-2	TGTGCCAGCAGCCAAGATAAAAACAATTCACCCCTCCACTTT	CASSQDKNNSPLHF
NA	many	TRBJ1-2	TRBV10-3	TGTGCCATCAGTGATGTGTCTAACTATGGCTACACCTTC	CAISDVSNYGYTF
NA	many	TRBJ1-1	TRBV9	TGTGCCAGCAGCGTAGATCTGAATATGAACACTGAAGCTTTCTTT	CASSVDLNMNTEAFF
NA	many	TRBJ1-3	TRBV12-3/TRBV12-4	TGTGCCAGCAGTTTAAGGGAGGGAACAAACACCATATATTTT	CASSLREGTNTIYF
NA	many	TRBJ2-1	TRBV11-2	TGTGCCAGCAGCGCTTTAAGGGATGAGCAGTTCTTC	CASSALRDEQFF